One and the same sample provided the 10 T cell receptor beta chains below, sequenced in a study of tumor-infiltrating lymphocytes in primary liver carcinoma (dated by TCRdb to 2015 to 2018). Without any cell sorting, total RNA and DNA were extracted together from approximately 22-30 mg of bulk tissue using the AllPrep DNA/RNA mini kit. TCRdb records Illumina HiSeq 2500 as the sequencer. TCRbeta-specific cDNA was reverse-transcribed from 500 ng total RNA using a constant-region primer and ProtoScript II reverse transcriptase. The TCRbeta libraries were prepared through three rounds of nested multiplex PCR following a slightly modified ARM-PCR procedure. Multiplex TRBV1-TRBV30 forward primers and a Cbeta reverse primer were used in the first two PCR rounds, each of which was run for roughly 10 cycles. TCRdb's own reprocessing of the public reads used fastp at Q25 and MiXCR and kept productive beta chains. Here each entry gathers all rows of one CDR3 protein and keeps the most common genes and DNA. This sample comprises 30,000 to 40,000 distinct CDR3 sequences, roughly 74% of them detected only once. Approximately 15% of the sample is in the top ten clones.

The specimen was liver tumor tissue from sampling region 4. The cell subset or site label here, explained by the study, means: tumor region T4, right-lateral pole. These receptors were collected from a man aged 40-49 years with primary liver carcinoma and hepatitis B virus infection.

Note on this clonotype: A much larger clone differs from this one at a single base, so this may be a read error. V and J are TRBV11-2 and TRBJ2-4; 8 nucleotides agree with TRBD1. This CDR3 is built from 14 residues. Germline V lookup: CDR1 SGHAT, CDR2 FQNNGV. CDR3: CASRLGPGGALEYF. The CDR3 DNA sequence: TGTGCCAGCAGATTAGGTCCAGGGGGCGCATTAGAGTACTTC.

Concerning this clonotype: One end of the junction fails to match germline, which may point to a read error. The V call is TRBV11-3, the J call TRBJ2-1; D ambiguous. CDR1 and CDR2 from the germline V gene are SGHNT and YENEEA. The CDR3 covers 14 residues. The CDR3 region is CVSTLGVSNNEQFF. The CDR3 coding sequence is TGTGTCAGCACCTTAGGCGTCTCTAACAATGAGCAGTTCTTC.

As for this clonotype: As the CDR3 is not closed by the conserved phenylalanine or tryptophan, this likely results from a read error. The chain combines TRBV6-1 with TRBJ2-1; 9 bases align to TRBD2. The CDR3 contains 15 residues. CDR1 is MNHNS, CDR2 SASEGT, per germline. Losses at the gene ends were 9 bases for V and 4 bases for J; bases not matched to a gene: 10. The CDR3 nucleotides read TGTGCCAGTAGCGAAGAAGCGGGAGGATACAATGAGCAGTTCTTA. It encodes CASSEEAGGYNEQFL.

This clonotype has a count of ten or more. A clone one base away is much larger, so this may be a read error. The rearrangement uses TRBV5-1 and TRBJ2-6; D is uncertain. The CDR3 contains 15 residues. Germline V lookup: CDR1 SGHRS, CDR2 YFSETQ. The CDR3 DNA is TGCGCCAGCGGCTTGGAAAGCTCTGGGGCCAACGTCCTGACTTTC. Amino acid sequence: CASGLESSGANVLTF.

This clonotype appeared many times. The rearrangement uses TRBV30 and TRBJ2-1, with a weak D call TRBD1 (5 bases). V was trimmed by 0 bases and J by 0 bases, leaving 9 bases between them. This CDR3 has 15 residues. CDR1 is GTSNPN and CDR2 is SVGIG in the germline V gene (reference sequence). CDR3 DNA: TGTGCCTGGAGTGTAAGGGGCAACTCCTACAATGAGCAGTTCTTC. This sequence encodes CAWSVRGNSYNEQFF.

As to this clonotype: Just one base apart from a much larger clone, this may be a read error. For the CDR3, the DNA is TGCAGTGCCACTAACCAGGGCTACGAGCAGTACTTC. Translation gives CSATNQGYEQYF. The rearrangement uses TRBV20-1 and TRBJ2-7, with a possible D match to TRBD1 (5 bases). This CDR3 has 12 amino acids. The germline V gene encodes CDR1 DFQATT and CDR2 SNEGSKA (reference sequence). The V end lost 6 bases, the J end lost 3 bases, and 12 bases lay between the germline ends.

This clonotype was detected only once. Possible read error: a much larger clone is one base away. The chain uses TRBV20-1 and TRBJ1-5; possible D gene TRBD1, 5 bases. The germline V gene has CDR1 DFQATT and CDR2 SNEGSKA (reference sequence). The CDR3 contains 15 residues. The CDR3 here is CSARESGHSDQAQHF. DNA of the CDR3: TGCAGTGCTAGAGAGTCCGGACACTCTGATCAGGCCCAGCATTTT.

As concerns this clonotype: At one boundary the junction diverges from the germline segment, which might be a read error. The chain links TRBV5-4 to TRBJ2-1; 13 bases line up with TRBD2. This CDR3 is 15 amino acids long. Germline CDR1 reads SGHNT; CDR2 reads YYREEE (reference sequence). CDR3 protein: CVSSLGTSGIYEQFF. In nucleotides, the CDR3 is TGTGTCAGCAGCCTAGGGACTAGCGGGATCTATGAGCAGTTCTTC.

For this clonotype: A read error is likely, as this CDR3 ends without the conserved phenylalanine or tryptophan. The CDR3: CASTQGQGVNSLLHS. The CDR3 DNA follows: TGTGCCAGCACCCAAGGACAGGGAGTGAATTCACTCCTCCACTCT. The chain is built from TRBV11-2 and TRBJ1-6, with 8 bases aligning to TRBD1. CDR1 and CDR2 (germline): SGHAT, FQNNGV. This CDR3 is 15 amino acids long.

V gene TRBV7-8 combines with J gene TRBJ2-5, with a weak D call TRBD2 (6 bases). This CDR3 is 14 amino acids long. Germline V CDR1 and CDR2: SGHVS, FQNEAQ. Between the trimmed V and J ends, which lost 3 bases and 1 base, there was a span of 9 bases. DNA for the CDR3: TGTGCCAGCAGCTTGAATAGCGGCCAAGAGACCCAGTACTTC. Translated, it gives CASSLNSGQETQYF.